This TCR beta chain was sequenced in a study of technical replicates of blood from a few donors. Method: immunoSEQ multiplex PCR; TCRdb's copy keeps in-frame clones and lacks some. The sample consists of 65,000 to 80,000 clones, around 90% of them appearing once. After removal of 5 bases from V and 2 bases from J, the junction contained 5 bases not matched to a gene. The CDR3 spans 15 residues. Germline CDR1 and CDR2: SGHVS and FQNEAQ. Sample: T cells isolated from PBMCs. The receptor's source is a human donor in good health. The chain uses TRBV7-8 and TRBJ1-5; 8 bases are a match to TRBD1. CDR3 sequence: CASSLTGGRNQPQHF. The CDR3 DNA reads TGTGCCAGCAGCCTTACAGGGGGGCGCAATCAGCCCCAGCATTTT.